This note documents a single TCR beta chain sequence. Its antigen is not identified. Scientists ran DNA taken from cultured CD4+ T cells through the Oncomine TCR Beta short-read assay for sequencing. TCRdb passed the PCR reads through MiXCR, listing each CDR3 protein once. The sample records 11,000 or so distinct CDR3 sequences, roughly 50% being singletons. This sample was included in a study of vaccination and CD4 T cells after COVID-19. Background on the study: Across the group, participants received two doses of either BNT162b2 or mRNA-1273 vaccine. Sampling after COVID took place at a median of around 91 days (range 35 to 161) following diagnosis. Study-level results: It was found that, in convalescent patients, 304 of 307 vaccine-specific clones were spike mono-reactive.

V lost 0 bases to trimming and J lost 0 bases, with 5 bases between them. Germline V gene lookup returns CDR1 LGHNA and CDR2 YSLEER. This CDR3 has 14 amino acids. Treatment defined: roughly 10-day PBMC culture with coronavirus spike peptide pools or control peptides (ViraFEST assay). Sequencing was performed on CD4+ T cells from blood, cultured in vitro. The chain employs TRBV4-3 and TRBJ2-5; no firm D call. The TCR sequence derives from a human donor who had recovered from COVID-19. The CDR3 nucleotides read TGCGCCAGCAGCCAAGAACCACACCAAGAGACCCAGTACTTC. It encodes CASSQEPHQETQYF.